These T cell receptor beta chains were read from a single sample in a study of Ad26.COV2.S vaccination and SARS-CoV-2 variants. TCRdb keeps only in-frame clones here, not all; method: immunoSEQ multiplex PCR. There are more than 400,000 clones in the sample; 90% occur only once, and around 4.5% lies in the top ten. The sample in question was peripheral blood, obtained in a trial of Ad26.COV2.S vaccine versus placebo. The receptors shown here come from a person between 18 and 65 years old who received the Ad26.COV2.S COVID-19 vaccine or a placebo. The CDR3 runs from the conserved cysteine through the conserved F or W. A D gene is named only where the DNA matches it firmly. Size values are once, few and many counts, or a class for expanded clones, and some rows have none.

.	.	TRBV5-1	TRBJ1-1	CASSPGNQATEAFF	TGCGCCAGCAGTCCCGGGAACCAGGCCACTGAAGCTTTCTTT
once	.	TRBV5-1	TRBJ2-3	CASSISGVGDTQYF	TGCGCCAGCAGTATATCTGGGGTCGGGGATACGCAGTATTTT
.	TRBD2	TRBV4-1	TRBJ2-1	CASSQEVSGRGDEQFF	TGCGCCAGCAGCCAAGAGGTTAGCGGGAGAGGGGATGAGCAGTTCTTC
.	TRBD2	TRBV24-1	TRBJ2-7	CATSDSSGSSLEQYF	TGTGCCACCAGTGATAGTAGCGGGAGTTCGCTCGAGCAGTACTTC
.	.	TRBV18	TRBJ1-1	CASSPEAWDTEAFF	TGTGCCAGCTCACCAGAGGCTTGGGACACTGAAGCTTTCTTT
.	.	TRBV6-1	TRBJ2-7	CASSDRHRYEQYF	TGTGCCAGCAGTGATCGACACCGCTACGAGCAGTACTTC
.	.	TRBV7-2	TRBJ2-2	CASSPAEWFGELFF	TGTGCCAGCAGCCCGGCAGAATGGTTCGGGGAGCTGTTTTTT
.	.	TRBV27	TRBJ2-7	CASSLSNRANYEQYF	TGTGCCAGCAGTTTATCGAACAGGGCTAACTACGAGCAGTACTTC
.	TRBD2	TRBV3-1/TRBV3-2	TRBJ2-3	CASSQEGLAGGGTDTQYF	TGTGCCAGCAGCCAAGAAGGGCTAGCGGGAGGGGGCACAGATACGCAGTATTTT
.	.	TRBV19	TRBJ2-5	CASSPGASVETQYF	TGTGCCAGTAGCCCCGGGGCTAGCGTGGAGACCCAGTACTTC
.	TRBD1	TRBV19	TRBJ2-2	CASSVTGTDTGELFF	TGTGCCAGTAGCGTGACCGGGACAGACACCGGGGAGCTGTTTTTT
.	TRBD2	TRBV5-8	TRBJ2-5	CASSHGTSGKETQYF	TGTGCCAGCAGCCACGGGACTAGCGGGAAAGAGACCCAGTACTTC
.	.	TRBV9	TRBJ2-1	CASSGWDVYNEQFF	TGTGCCAGCAGCGGGTGGGACGTGTACAATGAGCAGTTCTTC
.	.	TRBV7-3	TRBJ2-3	CASSTDSSTDTQYF	TGTGCCAGCAGCACGGACAGTAGCACAGATACGCAGTATTTT
.	TRBD1	TRBV2	TRBJ1-2	CASTTGAYGYTF	TGTGCCAGCACCACAGGGGCCTATGGCTACACCTTC
few	.	TRBV20-1	TRBJ1-2	CSANGVYGYTF	TGCAGTGCTAATGGAGTATATGGCTACACCTTC
.	.	TRBV7-9	TRBJ2-1	CASSLAGDQFF	TGTGCCAGCAGCTTAGCGGGAGACCAGTTCTTC
.	.	TRBV24-1	TRBJ1-2	CATSETGYGYTF	TGTGCCACCAGTGAAACAGGGTATGGCTACACCTTC
once	TRBD2	TRBV24-1	TRBJ2-1	CATSDTSGRRNNEQFF	TGTGCCACCAGTGATACCAGCGGGAGACGGAACAATGAGCAGTTCTTC
.	.	TRBV24-1	TRBJ2-1	CAGNLPALKVGIYNEQFF	TGTGCCGGCAACCTCCCGGCGCTTAAGGTCGGGATTTACAATGAGCAGTTCTTC
.	.	TRBV6-1	TRBJ1-5	CASSAPVVGSGQPQHF	TGTGCCAGCAGTGCCCCGGTTGTGGGGAGCGGGCAGCCCCAGCATTTT
.	TRBD1	TRBV7-6	TRBJ2-5	CASSLGPGQGSTQYF	TGTGCCAGCAGCTTAGGTCCGGGACAGGGCTCGACCCAGTACTTC
.	TRBD2	TRBV11-2	TRBJ2-7	CASSSIAGGVGEQYF	TGTGCCAGCAGTTCGATAGCGGGAGGAGTAGGGGAGCAGTACTTC
once	TRBD1	TRBV4-3	TRBJ2-3	CASSQGTGSTDTQYF	TGCGCCAGCAGCCAAGGGACAGGGAGCACAGATACGCAGTATTTT
.	.	TRBV19	TRBJ1-2	CASKRAGNNYGYTF	TGTGCCAGTAAGAGGGCAGGGAATAACTATGGCTACACCTTC
.	.	TRBV28	TRBJ2-7	CASSLFSGRGDEQYF	TGTGCCAGCAGTTTATTCTCCGGGAGAGGCGACGAGCAGTACTTC
many	TRBD2	TRBV28	TRBJ2-2	CASSSRSGMSPYGELFF	TGTGCCAGCAGTTCTCGTAGCGGGATGTCGCCCTACGGGGAGCTGTTTTTT
few	.	TRBV27	TRBJ1-6	CASSLLPVGGSPLHF	TGTGCCAGCAGTTTATTGCCTGTCGGGGGTTCACCCCTCCACTTT
.	TRBD1	TRBV14	TRBJ1-2	CASSHPGQGVYGYTF	TGTGCCAGCAGCCATCCCGGACAGGGGGTCTATGGCTACACCTTC
.	TRBD1	TRBV4-3	TRBJ2-7	CASSQDPGQAYEQYF	TGCGCCAGCAGCCAAGATCCGGGACAGGCCTACGAGCAGTACTTC
.	TRBD2	TRBV28	TRBJ2-1	CASRFQGRPYREGSYNEQFF	TGTGCCAGCAGATTCCAGGGCAGACCTTATCGGGAGGGATCCTACAATGAGCAGTTCTTC
once	.	TRBV12-2	TRBJ1-6	CASRLETPARAASDSPLHF	TGTGCAAGTCGCTTAGAAACCCCCGCCCGGGCGGCGAGCGATTCACCCCTCCACTTT
.	.	TRBV6-5	TRBJ1-6	CASSTLQGQRSPLHF	TGTGCCAGCAGCACCCTGCAGGGGCAGCGTTCACCCCTCCACTTT
.	.	TRBV5-1	TRBJ1-1	CASSLAGSWLVTEAFF	TGCGCCAGCAGCTTGGCCGGGTCGTGGCTGGTCACTGAAGCTTTCTTT
.	.	TRBV28	TRBJ2-1	CASSSHRTSWFF	TGTGCCAGCAGTTCTCATCGGACATCATGGTTCTTC
.	.	TRBV7-2	TRBJ2-5	CASSLQETQYF	TGTGCCAGCAGCTTACAAGAGACCCAGTACTTC
.	.	TRBV24-1	TRBJ1-1	CATSDSRQGQNTEAFF	TGTGCCACCAGTGATTCCCGGCAGGGGCAAAACACTGAAGCTTTCTTT
.	.	TRBV28	TRBJ1-1	CASNFEGSANTEAFF	TGTGCCAGCAATTTTGAGGGGTCCGCGAACACTGAAGCTTTCTTT
.	.	TRBV20-1	TRBJ1-5	CSASQSISNQPQHF	TGCAGTGCTAGTCAATCAATCAGCAATCAGCCCCAGCATTTT
.	.	TRBV7-9	TRBJ2-7	CASSPLTSYEQYF	TGTGCCAGCAGCCCACTGACTAGCTACGAGCAGTACTTC
.	TRBD1	TRBV5-1	TRBJ2-7	CASSFGTAPSYEQYF	TGCGCCAGCAGTTTCGGGACAGCCCCCTCCTACGAGCAGTACTTC
.	.	TRBV9	TRBJ1-3	CASSALPRGHSGNTIYF	TGTGCCAGCAGCGCCCTGCCCCGGGGCCACTCTGGAAACACCATATATTTT
.	.	TRBV27	TRBJ1-6	CASSFRVEGSPLHF	TGTGCCAGCAGTTTCAGGGTTGAGGGATCACCCCTCCACTTT
.	TRBD2	TRBV10-3	TRBJ2-1	CATAPSGRAGEQFF	TGTGCCACCGCCCCTAGCGGGAGGGCAGGTGAGCAGTTCTTC
.	TRBD2	TRBV24-1	TRBJ2-5	CATSDSRTSQETQYF	TGTGCCACCAGTGATTCACGGACTAGCCAAGAGACCCAGTACTTC
.	.	TRBV4-1	TRBJ1-5	CASSQGDPNQPQHF	TGCGCCAGCAGCCAAGGAGACCCAAATCAGCCCCAGCATTTT
.	TRBD1	TRBV19	TRBJ1-2	CASTTQGASYGYTF	TGTGCCAGTACCACACAGGGGGCGAGCTATGGCTACACCTTC